The rows below give T cell receptor beta chains drawn from one sample of a study of identical twins. TCRdb re-analysed the 5' RACE reads in MiXCR, keeping a single row per CDR3 protein. The sample yields some 250,000 distinct CDR3 sequences, roughly 13% seen once. A further study also used this sample, focusing on yellow fever vaccine responses in identical twins.

Input material: memory (CD45RO+) T cells sorted from blood. These receptors came from a woman aged 18-29 years in good health. Each CDR3 is given with its conserved first and last residue. Each record gives: J gene, D gene, V gene, CDR3 protein. D genes are given only for firm matches.

J gene: TRBJ2-7
D gene: TRBD1
V gene: TRBV20-1
CDR3 protein: CSAPGTGPYEQYF

J gene: TRBJ2-5
D gene: TRBD1
V gene: TRBV11-2
CDR3 protein: CASSLDPGQFPKETQYF

J gene: TRBJ1-1
D gene: -
V gene: TRBV12-3/TRBV12-4
CDR3 protein: CASSPGRGVGAFF

J gene: TRBJ1-5
D gene: TRBD1
V gene: TRBV18
CDR3 protein: CASSLVGTVNQPQHF

J gene: TRBJ2-3
D gene: TRBD2
V gene: TRBV20-1
CDR3 protein: CSGLAGGLTDTQYF

J gene: TRBJ2-1
D gene: TRBD1
V gene: TRBV20-1
CDR3 protein: CSASVQDRDYEQFF

J gene: TRBJ2-3
D gene: TRBD2
V gene: TRBV7-2
CDR3 protein: CASSYGLAGNTDTQYF

J gene: TRBJ1-6
D gene: -
V gene: TRBV6-6
CDR3 protein: CASRAGETSPLHF

J gene: TRBJ2-5
D gene: TRBD2
V gene: TRBV5-1
CDR3 protein: CASSLAGGGQETQYF

J gene: TRBJ2-5
D gene: TRBD2
V gene: TRBV7-2
CDR3 protein: CASSYRLAEETQYF

J gene: TRBJ2-2
D gene: -
V gene: TRBV25-1
CDR3 protein: CASSPGGGLLTVGELFF

J gene: TRBJ2-1
D gene: -
V gene: TRBV28
CDR3 protein: CASSLSGRNEQFF

J gene: TRBJ2-3
D gene: TRBD1
V gene: TRBV5-6
CDR3 protein: CASSLAGGTQYF

J gene: TRBJ1-6
D gene: -
V gene: TRBV4-3
CDR3 protein: CASSQEGERAPLHF

J gene: TRBJ2-2
D gene: -
V gene: TRBV12-3/TRBV12-4
CDR3 protein: CASSLRQAAELFF

J gene: TRBJ2-5
D gene: -
V gene: TRBV20-1
CDR3 protein: CSARDERKETQYF

J gene: TRBJ1-2
D gene: TRBD1
V gene: TRBV14
CDR3 protein: CASSQQGDNYGYTF

J gene: TRBJ2-1
D gene: -
V gene: TRBV5-1
CDR3 protein: CASSLGGSNEQFF

J gene: TRBJ2-3
D gene: -
V gene: TRBV19
CDR3 protein: CASSKQADPNTQYF

J gene: TRBJ2-5
D gene: -
V gene: TRBV12-3/TRBV12-4
CDR3 protein: CASSLSLVETQYF

J gene: TRBJ2-2
D gene: -
V gene: TRBV29-1
CDR3 protein: CSVKAVANTGELFF

J gene: TRBJ1-3
D gene: -
V gene: TRBV20-1
CDR3 protein: CSAHGIFSGNTIYF

J gene: TRBJ2-3
D gene: TRBD2
V gene: TRBV11-2
CDR3 protein: CASSSRLAGGVGYRNTQYF

J gene: TRBJ2-5
D gene: TRBD2
V gene: TRBV11-1
CDR3 protein: CASSLAQGFQLAGRETQYF

J gene: TRBJ1-4
D gene: -
V gene: TRBV9
CDR3 protein: CASSVGAVATNEKLFF

J gene: TRBJ2-7
D gene: -
V gene: TRBV27
CDR3 protein: CASSLSFGGDEQYF

J gene: TRBJ2-2
D gene: TRBD1
V gene: TRBV6-2/TRBV6-3
CDR3 protein: CASSYQTGVAGELFF

J gene: TRBJ1-6
D gene: -
V gene: TRBV12-3/TRBV12-4
CDR3 protein: CASSSPGAGKSPLHF

J gene: TRBJ1-1
D gene: -
V gene: TRBV12-3/TRBV12-4
CDR3 protein: CASIPGDGTEAFF

J gene: TRBJ2-7
D gene: TRBD1
V gene: TRBV28
CDR3 protein: CASMGQTYEQYF

J gene: TRBJ2-5
D gene: -
V gene: TRBV7-8
CDR3 protein: CASSLSGTFQETQYF

J gene: TRBJ2-2
D gene: TRBD2
V gene: TRBV3-1
CDR3 protein: CASSQVPQRGLFTGELFF

J gene: TRBJ2-3
D gene: -
V gene: TRBV11-2
CDR3 protein: CASSLGVGGSTDTQYF

J gene: TRBJ1-1
D gene: -
V gene: TRBV12-3/TRBV12-4
CDR3 protein: CASSPAEGGTEAFF

J gene: TRBJ2-3
D gene: -
V gene: TRBV27
CDR3 protein: CASSLSTGGGTDTQYF

J gene: TRBJ1-1
D gene: -
V gene: TRBV29-1
CDR3 protein: CSVTSGTGNTEAFF

J gene: TRBJ2-7
D gene: TRBD1
V gene: TRBV7-2
CDR3 protein: CASRGTGTGSGQYF

J gene: TRBJ2-2
D gene: -
V gene: TRBV7-8
CDR3 protein: CASSPGEFTGELFF

J gene: TRBJ1-3
D gene: -
V gene: TRBV13
CDR3 protein: CASRVGQSGNTIYF

J gene: TRBJ2-3
D gene: -
V gene: TRBV29-1
CDR3 protein: CSVEDTQGTQYF

J gene: TRBJ2-7
D gene: TRBD2
V gene: TRBV7-9
CDR3 protein: CASSTHVVDSGSYEQYF

J gene: TRBJ2-7
D gene: TRBD2
V gene: TRBV5-1
CDR3 protein: CASSVGGGTNEQYF

J gene: TRBJ2-3
D gene: TRBD2
V gene: TRBV9
CDR3 protein: CASSTVAGGYGDTQYF

J gene: TRBJ2-5
D gene: -
V gene: TRBV20-1
CDR3 protein: CSATMIKETQYF